A selection of T cell receptor beta chains follows, all from one sample in a study of blood T cell repertoires in COVID-19. Using immunoSEQ multiplex PCR, the repertoire was profiled, and TCRdb retains in-frame clones only, with some absent. The data show under 300,000 clones, approximately 90% seen once. Sequencing used PBMCs or T cells enriched from blood (not recorded which). The receptor source for this set is a woman aged 55 to 70 in a cohort exposed to, infected with or recovered from COVID-19 (not recorded which). CDR3s include the opening cysteine and the closing phenylalanine or tryptophan. The D gene is left open where the match is weak.

CATEGQNTEAFF	TRBJ1-1	12	TRBV10-2	NA
CASRGSRATYEQYF	TRBJ2-7	14	TRBV28	NA
CASSERGQGQTGELFF	TRBJ2-2	16	TRBV2	TRBD1
CASSYLPGLAYEQYF	TRBJ2-7	15	TRBV27	TRBD2
CASRERSNTGELFF	TRBJ2-2	14	TRBV11-2	NA
CASSSPPAGQVVNSNQPQHF	TRBJ1-5	20	TRBV27	NA
CASSPRENEQFF	TRBJ2-1	12	TRBV11-3	NA
CASSLTSGSNEQFF	TRBJ2-1	14	TRBV5-1	TRBD2
CATSKTSGTAVYNEQFF	TRBJ2-1	17	TRBV15	TRBD1
CASSLERQGPIAGVLLKQFF	TRBJ2-1	20	TRBV11-2	TRBD2
CASSFDRNYGYTF	TRBJ1-2	13	TRBV5-4	NA
CASSFGDNEQFF	TRBJ2-1	12	TRBV28	NA
CASGLVQGGANYGYTF	TRBJ1-2	16	TRBV12-5	NA
CASSQLRGPESPLHF	TRBJ1-6	15	TRBV4-3	NA
CASRGSGSSYNEQFF	TRBJ2-1	15	TRBV19	TRBD2
CASSRGLDEKLFF	TRBJ1-4	13	TRBV18	NA
CAWSQWDFRQAFF	TRBJ1-1	13	TRBV30	NA
CASSESLDGSYPNEQFF	TRBJ2-1	17	TRBV25-1	NA
CAWNTGGVRNQPQHF	TRBJ1-5	15	TRBV30	TRBD1
CASSEQDRAKEAFF	TRBJ1-1	14	TRBV5-1	TRBD1
CASSVGASGSSDTQYF	TRBJ2-3	16	TRBV11-3	TRBD2
CASSVKPSARGSSGNTIYF	TRBJ1-3	19	TRBV9	NA
CASSLPGGSPLHF	TRBJ1-6	13	TRBV13	TRBD1
CASSEGLAGVHEQFF	TRBJ2-1	15	TRBV6-1	TRBD2
CASSFTMSSARGDSGEQFF	TRBJ2-1	19	TRBV5-1	TRBD2
CASSFWTGGHEQYF	TRBJ2-7	14	TRBV5-1	TRBD1
CASSFIEDRDNEQFF	TRBJ2-1	15	TRBV28	NA
CASSRQGVEKLFF	TRBJ1-4	13	TRBV3-1/TRBV3-2	TRBD1
CASSYHQGVGKNIQYF	TRBJ2-4	16	TRBV6-6	NA
CASEIRQGPTYEQYF	TRBJ2-7	15	TRBV7-3	TRBD1
CSASVGQVQPQHF	TRBJ1-5	13	TRBV20-1	TRBD1
CASSYRGTGNGYTF	TRBJ1-2	14	TRBV6-2/TRBV6-3	TRBD1
CASSLDRDGSEKLFF	TRBJ1-4	15	TRBV7-2	NA
CASSPPGTGVSYEQYF	TRBJ2-7	16	TRBV18	TRBD1
CASSVEWRGKNQPQHF	TRBJ1-5	16	TRBV9	NA
CASSFETGGSPLHF	TRBJ1-6	14	TRBV21-1	NA
CASSELRYEQYF	TRBJ2-7	12	TRBV28	NA
CASSQGQNQPQHF	TRBJ1-5	13	TRBV18	TRBD1
CASSQVGGSSYNSPLHF	TRBJ1-6	17	TRBV14	NA
CASRGGGEGTDTQYF	TRBJ2-3	15	TRBV4-2	TRBD2
CASSQPQGEKGVYNEQFF	TRBJ2-1	18	TRBV21-1	NA
CASSSNSGDEAFF	TRBJ1-1	13	TRBV9	NA
CASSRDERDRDNGYTF	TRBJ1-2	16	TRBV21-1	NA
CASSPDSDTQYF	TRBJ2-3	12	TRBV7-2	NA
CASSRTPTNNEQFF	TRBJ2-1	14	TRBV19	NA
CAISEYEGDTTTNEKLFF	TRBJ1-4	18	TRBV10-3	NA